The 5 T cell receptor beta chains below were found in one sample sequenced in a study of blood T cell repertoires in COVID-19. Sequencing used immunoSEQ multiplex PCR; TCRdb keeps in-frame clones, though not all of them. This table has about 95,000 clones, roughly 89% appearing once. Sequencing used peripheral blood. The receptors originated from a woman aged 70-85 years with acute or convalescent COVID-19.

This clone was counted a single time. The DNA of the CDR3 is TGTGCCATCAGTCAAACCTACTCCGAGCAGTACTTC. This codes for CAISQTYSEQYF. The J gene is TRBJ2-7, the V gene TRBV10-3; unclear D gene. The CDR3 consists of 12 residues. Germline V lookup: CDR1 ENHRY, CDR2 SYGVKD. The ends were cut back, 5 bases at V and 6 bases at J, with 11 bases in the middle.

The chain employs TRBV5-4 and TRBJ1-1; D ambiguous. Germline CDR1 SGHNT, CDR2 YYREEE (reference sequence). This CDR3 contains 14 residues. The ends were cut back, 2 bases at V and 2 bases at J, with 10 bases in the middle. CDR3 sequence reads: CASSFSAGNTEAFF. Written as DNA, the CDR3 is TGTGCCAGCAGCTTCTCGGCGGGAAACACTGAAGCTTTCTTT.

The V and J genes are TRBV27 and TRBJ1-1; unclear D gene. The CDR3 is made up of 11 amino acids. Deletions cut 4 bases from V and 5 bases from J, with 5 bases between. Germline V CDR1 and CDR2: MNHEY, SMNVEV (reference sequence). The CDR3 spells CASSSRTEAFF. The CDR3 DNA reads as TGTGCCAGCAGTTCCCGGACTGAAGCTTTCTTT.

The chain uses TRBV6-5 and TRBJ2-2; TRBD1 agrees at 11 bases. Trimming at V came to 8 bases and at J to 6 bases, leaving 5 bases not matched to a gene. CDR1 and CDR2 from the germline V gene are MNHEY and SVGAGI. CDR3 length: 14 residues. The CDR3 coding sequence is TGTGCCAGCGGGCGGACAGGGGGCTCCGGGGAGCTGTTTTTT. It specifies CASGRTGGSGELFF.

The rearrangement links TRBV29-1 to TRBJ2-3, with 7 bases matching TRBD2. Germline assignment: CDR1 SQVTM and CDR2 ANQGSEA. This CDR3 is built from 12 residues. V lost 3 bases and J lost 4; bases outside the gene matches: 1. CDR3 sequence reads: CSVDGGADTQYF. The CDR3 DNA is TGCAGCGTTGATGGGGGGGCAGATACGCAGTATTTT.